This is a list of T cell receptor beta chains from one sample in a study of cytotoxic CD8 clonotypes in ibrutinib-treated CLL. Sequencing used immunoSEQ multiplex PCR; TCRdb keeps in-frame clones, though not all of them. The table shows 30,000 to 40,000 clones, with almost 70% occurring only once. The material was PBMCs, obtained before ibrutinib treatment. The receptors were gathered from a human donor with chronic lymphocytic leukemia. The CDR3 runs from the conserved cysteine through the conserved F or W. A D gene is named only where the DNA matches it firmly. The size of a clone is reported for some rows only, either as once, few or many, or as a class for expanded clones.

TRBD1 - TRBJ1-4 TRBV7-2 CASSRQGTNEKLFF TGTGCCAGCAGCCGACAGGGAACTAATGAAAAACTGTTTTTT
- once TRBJ1-3 TRBV9 CASSLRTSLWDTIYF TGTGCCAGCAGCCTACGGACCTCCTTGTGGGACACCATATATTTT
TRBD1 - TRBJ1-5 TRBV9 CASSATGGNQPQHF TGTGCCAGCAGCGCGACAGGGGGGAATCAGCCCCAGCATTTT
- - TRBJ2-1 TRBV6-6 CASRGQGSPSYNEQFF TGTGCCAGCAGGGGACAAGGCTCCCCCTCCTACAATGAGCAGTTCTTC
- - TRBJ2-7 TRBV5-1 CASSPFATGGEQYF TGCGCCAGCAGCCCCTTCGCGACAGGCGGCGAGCAGTACTTC
- - TRBJ2-7 TRBV6-5 CASSRTGSSYEQYF TGTGCCAGCAGTCGGACGGGAAGCTCCTACGAGCAGTACTTC
- - TRBJ2-7 TRBV4-2 CASSPALASSSSYEQYF TGTGCCAGCAGCCCCGCTTTAGCCAGCTCTAGTTCCTACGAGCAGTACTTC
TRBD1 - TRBJ2-2 TRBV19 CASSPGQGLVGELFF TGTGCCAGTAGCCCGGGACAGGGGTTAGTCGGGGAGCTGTTTTTT
TRBD1 - TRBJ2-5 TRBV11-2 CASSRSGTGSETQYF TGTGCCAGCAGTCGATCCGGGACAGGGTCAGAGACCCAGTACTTC
- - TRBJ1-1 TRBV30 CAWRVLGRGNTEAFF TGTGCCTGGAGGGTACTCGGACGGGGGAACACTGAAGCTTTCTTT
- - TRBJ2-3 TRBV6-5 CASSYMDTQYF TGTGCCAGCAGTTACATGGATACGCAGTATTTT
- - TRBJ1-1 TRBV6-5 CASGSGQLNTEAFF TGTGCCAGCGGTTCTGGACAGCTTAACACTGAAGCTTTCTTT
- - TRBJ2-1 TRBV6-6 CASRRQVTNEQFF TGTGCCAGCAGAAGACAGGTAACCAATGAGCAGTTCTTC
TRBD1 - TRBJ2-3 TRBV7-2 CASSLDWTGTGTDTQYF TGTGCCAGCAGCTTGGACTGGACAGGGACGGGCACAGATACGCAGTATTTT
- medium-sized TRBJ2-2 TRBV11-3 CASSLGRTGELFF TGTGCCAGCAGCTTGGGGAGGACCGGGGAGCTGTTTTTT
- - TRBJ1-1 TRBV5-1 CASSSRQGRGTEAFF TGCGCCAGCAGCTCCAGGCAGGGGAGAGGTACTGAAGCTTTCTTT
- - TRBJ2-2 TRBV11-2 CAIRLFTGELFF TGTGCCATAAGACTGTTCACCGGGGAGCTGTTTTTT
- few TRBJ2-7 TRBV6-5 CASRYGGTLSYEQYF TGTGCCAGCAGGTACGGGGGAACCTTATCCTACGAGCAGTACTTC
- - TRBJ2-4 TRBV11-3 CASSFQGSDIQYF TGTGCCAGCAGCTTCCAGGGTTCGGACATTCAGTACTTC
- - TRBJ1-3 TRBV27 CASSRGDPSGNTIYF TGTGCCAGCAGTCGAGGGGATCCCTCTGGAAACACCATATATTTT
- - TRBJ2-1 TRBV7-3 CASSSSSHNEQFF TGTGCCAGCAGCTCGTCTAGCCACAATGAGCAGTTCTTC
- - TRBJ2-7 TRBV6-1 CASGQLHSAEQYF TGTGCCAGTGGACAGCTCCATTCGGCCGAGCAGTACTTC
- - TRBJ2-2 TRBV19 CASTIHLLDTGELFF TGTGCCAGTACCATCCACTTACTCGACACCGGGGAGCTGTTTTTT
- few TRBJ1-2 TRBV15 CATSTTGGRENYGYTF TGTGCCACCAGCACAACAGGAGGAAGAGAGAACTATGGCTACACCTTC
- - TRBJ2-2 TRBV5-1 CASSFGQHTGELFF TGCGCCAGCAGCTTCGGGCAGCACACCGGGGAGCTGTTTTTT
TRBD1 - TRBJ1-1 TRBV28 CASKPGGGRTEAFF TGTGCCAGCAAACCAGGGGGGGGTAGGACTGAAGCTTTCTTT
- once TRBJ1-4 TRBV18 CASSPQGGNEKLFF TGTGCCAGCTCACCACAGGGGGGGAATGAAAAACTGTTTTTT
TRBD1 - TRBJ1-3 TRBV30 CAWSVGGTFSGNTIYF TGTGCCTGGAGTGTAGGGGGCACATTCTCTGGAAACACCATATATTTT
TRBD1 few TRBJ1-2 TRBV6-5 CASSRQGARDGYTF TGTGCCAGCAGCCGACAGGGGGCCAGGGATGGCTACACCTTC
- - TRBJ1-5 TRBV15 CATSRAGQPQHF TGTGCCACCAGCAGAGCGGGTCAGCCCCAGCATTTT